This T cell receptor (beta chain) emerged from a study of blood T cell repertoires in COVID-19. Overall study context: The United States, Italy and Spain provided the acute and convalescent COVID-19 samples.

This clone was seen more than once but under ten times. Participant-given clinical history determined each cohort assignment. Germline CDR1 reads SGHVS; CDR2 reads FNYEAQ. The V gene lost 4 bases and the J gene lost 8 bases, with 9 bases spanning the gap. The CDR3 totals 12 residues. Data came from immunoSEQ multiplex PCR; TCRdb stores just in-frame clones and leaves some out. Of 210,000 or so clones listed, 75% to 85% are singletons. Sample: PBMCs or T cells enriched from blood (not recorded which). V and J are TRBV7-6 and TRBJ2-1; a possible D gene is TRBD2 (6 bases). This sequence was found in a man aged 30-40 years with acute COVID-19. The CDR3 sequence is CASSSGGDEQFF. CDR3 bases: TGTGCCAGCAGCTCAGGAGGGGATGAGCAGTTCTTC.